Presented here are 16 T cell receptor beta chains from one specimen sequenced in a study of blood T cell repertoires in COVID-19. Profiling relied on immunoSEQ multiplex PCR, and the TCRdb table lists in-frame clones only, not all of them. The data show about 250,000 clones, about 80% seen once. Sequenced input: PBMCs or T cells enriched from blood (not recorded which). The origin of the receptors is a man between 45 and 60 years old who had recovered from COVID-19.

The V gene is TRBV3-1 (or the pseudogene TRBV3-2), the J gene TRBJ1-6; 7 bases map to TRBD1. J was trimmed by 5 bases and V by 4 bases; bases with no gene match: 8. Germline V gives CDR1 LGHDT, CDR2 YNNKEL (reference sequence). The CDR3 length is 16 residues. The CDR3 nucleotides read TGTGCCAGCAGCCGGACCGGGACAGTGGATAATTCACCCCTCCACTTT. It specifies CASSRTGTVDNSPLHF.

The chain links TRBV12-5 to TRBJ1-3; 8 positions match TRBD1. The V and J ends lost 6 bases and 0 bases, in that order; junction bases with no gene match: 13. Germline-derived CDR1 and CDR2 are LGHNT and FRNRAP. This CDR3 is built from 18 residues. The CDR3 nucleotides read TGTGCTAGTGGCACATACCAGGGGGCCCTCAGCTCTGGAAACACCATATATTTT. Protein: CASGTYQGALSSGNTIYF.

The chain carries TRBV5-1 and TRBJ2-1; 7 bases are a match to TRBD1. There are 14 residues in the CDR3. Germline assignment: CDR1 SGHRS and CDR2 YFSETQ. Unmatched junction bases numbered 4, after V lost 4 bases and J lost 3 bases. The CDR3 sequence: CASSPGTDYNEQFF. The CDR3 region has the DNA TGCGCCAGCAGCCCCGGGACAGACTACAATGAGCAGTTCTTC.

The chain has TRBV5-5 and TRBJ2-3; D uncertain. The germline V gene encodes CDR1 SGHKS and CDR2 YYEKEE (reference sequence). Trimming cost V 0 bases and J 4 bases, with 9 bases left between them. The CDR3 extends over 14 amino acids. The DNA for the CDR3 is TGTGCCAGCAGCTTGGACAGCAATTCAGATACGCAGTATTTT. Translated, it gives CASSLDSNSDTQYF.

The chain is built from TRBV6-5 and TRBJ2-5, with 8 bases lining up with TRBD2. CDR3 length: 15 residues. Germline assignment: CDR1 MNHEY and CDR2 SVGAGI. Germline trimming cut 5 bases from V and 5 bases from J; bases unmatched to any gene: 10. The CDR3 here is CASSIESGGGETQYF. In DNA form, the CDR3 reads TGTGCCAGCAGTATCGAAAGCGGGGGCGGGGAGACCCAGTACTTC.

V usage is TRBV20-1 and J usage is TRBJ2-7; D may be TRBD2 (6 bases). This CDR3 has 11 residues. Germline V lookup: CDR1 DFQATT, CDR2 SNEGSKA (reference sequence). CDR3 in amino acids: CRVTGGYEQYF. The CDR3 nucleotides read TGCAGGGTAACTGGGGGGTACGAGCAGTACTTC.

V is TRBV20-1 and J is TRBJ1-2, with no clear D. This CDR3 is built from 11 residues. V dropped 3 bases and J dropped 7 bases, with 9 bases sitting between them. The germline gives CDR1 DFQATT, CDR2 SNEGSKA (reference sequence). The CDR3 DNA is TGCAGTGCTAGTGCCCCTAGTGGCTACACCTTC. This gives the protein CSASAPSGYTF.

Here the CDR3 reads CATLQGTGELFF. DNA for the CDR3: TGTGCCACCTTGCAGGGGACCGGGGAGCTGTTTTTT. This chain joins TRBV6-6 and TRBJ2-2, with D possibly matching TRBD1 (6 bases). The CDR3 contains 12 residues. Trimming shortened V by 10 bases and J by 5 bases, and 11 bases separated the two germline ends. The germline V gene has CDR1 MNHNY and CDR2 SVGAGI (reference sequence).

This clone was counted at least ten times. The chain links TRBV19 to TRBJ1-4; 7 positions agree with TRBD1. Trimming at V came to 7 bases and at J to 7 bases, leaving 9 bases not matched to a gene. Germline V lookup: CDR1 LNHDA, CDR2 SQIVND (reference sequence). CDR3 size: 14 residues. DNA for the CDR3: TGTGCCAGTACGAGGGGGCCGGTGAGTGAAAAACTGTTTTTT. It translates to CASTRGPVSEKLFF.

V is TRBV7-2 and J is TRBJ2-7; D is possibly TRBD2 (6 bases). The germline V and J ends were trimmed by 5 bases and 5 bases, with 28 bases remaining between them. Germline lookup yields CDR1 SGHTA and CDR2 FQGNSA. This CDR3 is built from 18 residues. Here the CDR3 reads CASSQERARRGLFHEQYF. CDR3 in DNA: TGTGCCAGCAGCCAAGAGAGGGCTCGGCGGGGACTCTTTCACGAGCAGTACTTC.

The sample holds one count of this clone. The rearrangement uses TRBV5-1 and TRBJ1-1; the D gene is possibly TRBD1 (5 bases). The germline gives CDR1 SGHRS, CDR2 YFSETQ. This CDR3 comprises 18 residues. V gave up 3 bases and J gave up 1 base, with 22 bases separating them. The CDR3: CASSWSGAGRYENTEAFF. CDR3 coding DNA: TGCGCCAGCAGCTGGTCCGGAGCAGGGCGGTATGAGAACACTGAAGCTTTCTTT.

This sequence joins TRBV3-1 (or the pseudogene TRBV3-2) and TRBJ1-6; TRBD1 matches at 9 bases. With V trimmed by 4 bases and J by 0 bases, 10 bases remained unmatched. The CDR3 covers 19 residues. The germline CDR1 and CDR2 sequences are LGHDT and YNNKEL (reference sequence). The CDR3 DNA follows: TGTGCCAGCAGCCCGGACTCACAGGGGGCGAGCTCCTATAATTCACCCCTCCACTTT. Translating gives CASSPDSQGASSYNSPLHF.

CDR3 protein: CASTTIYRGGSSGANVLTF. In nucleotides, the CDR3 is TGCGCCAGCACCACAATTTACAGGGGGGGAAGCTCTGGGGCCAACGTCCTGACTTTC. This chain links TRBV4-1 with TRBJ2-6; D possibly corresponds to TRBD1 (8 bases). CDR3 length: 19 residues. V lost 7 bases, J lost 0 bases, and 22 bases lay in between. The germline V gene has CDR1 MGHRA and CDR2 YSYEKL.

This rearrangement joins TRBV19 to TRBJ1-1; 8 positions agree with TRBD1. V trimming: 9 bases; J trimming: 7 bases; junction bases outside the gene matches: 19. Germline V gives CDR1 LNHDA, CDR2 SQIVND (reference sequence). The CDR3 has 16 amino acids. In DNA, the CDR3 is TGTGCCAGCTACGACTTCAGGGGGCGCGTAACAGTTGAAGCTTTCTTT. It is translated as CASYDFRGRVTVEAFF.

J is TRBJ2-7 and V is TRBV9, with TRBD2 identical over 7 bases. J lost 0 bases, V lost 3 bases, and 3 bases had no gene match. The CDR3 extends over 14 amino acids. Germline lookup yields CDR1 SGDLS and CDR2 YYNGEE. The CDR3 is CASSGEGSSYEQYF. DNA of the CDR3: TGTGCCAGCAGCGGGGAGGGGAGCTCCTACGAGCAGTACTTC. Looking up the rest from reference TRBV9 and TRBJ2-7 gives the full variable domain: DSGVTQTPKHLITATGQRVTLRCSPRSGDLSVYWYQQSLDQGLQFLIQYYNGEERAKGNILERFSAQQFPDLHSELNLSSLELGDSALYFCASSGEGSSYEQYFGPGTRLTVT.

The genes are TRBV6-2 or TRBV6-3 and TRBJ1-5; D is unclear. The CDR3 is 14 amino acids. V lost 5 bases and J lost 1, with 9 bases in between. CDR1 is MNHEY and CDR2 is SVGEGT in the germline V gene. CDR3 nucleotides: TGTGCCAGCAGTACGCGGCGGAGCAATCAGCCCCAGCATTTT. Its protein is CASSTRRSNQPQHF.